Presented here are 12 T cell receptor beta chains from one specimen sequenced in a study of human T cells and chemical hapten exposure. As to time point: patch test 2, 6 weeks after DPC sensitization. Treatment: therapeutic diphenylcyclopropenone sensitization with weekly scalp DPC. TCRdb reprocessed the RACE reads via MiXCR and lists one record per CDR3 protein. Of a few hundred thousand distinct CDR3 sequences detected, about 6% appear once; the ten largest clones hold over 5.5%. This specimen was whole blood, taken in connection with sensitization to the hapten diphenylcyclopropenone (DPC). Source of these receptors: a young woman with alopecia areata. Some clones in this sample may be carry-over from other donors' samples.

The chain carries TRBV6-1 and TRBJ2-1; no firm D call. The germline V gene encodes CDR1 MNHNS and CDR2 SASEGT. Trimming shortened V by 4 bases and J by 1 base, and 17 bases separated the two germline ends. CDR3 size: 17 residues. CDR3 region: CASSVIDTKISYNEQFF. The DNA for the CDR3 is TGTGCCAGCAGTGTTATTGACACTAAAATTTCCTACAATGAGCAGTTCTTC.

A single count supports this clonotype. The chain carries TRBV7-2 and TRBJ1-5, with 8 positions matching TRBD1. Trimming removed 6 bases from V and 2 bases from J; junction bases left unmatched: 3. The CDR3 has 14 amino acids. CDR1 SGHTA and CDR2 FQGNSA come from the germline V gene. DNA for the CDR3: TGTGCCAGCAGTAAGGACAGGGGCAATCAGCCCCAGCATTTT. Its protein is CASSKDRGNQPQHF.

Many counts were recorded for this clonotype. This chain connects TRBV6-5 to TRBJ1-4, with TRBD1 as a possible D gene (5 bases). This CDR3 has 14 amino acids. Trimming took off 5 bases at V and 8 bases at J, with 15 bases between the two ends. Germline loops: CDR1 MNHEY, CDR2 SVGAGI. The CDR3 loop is CASSLKGGDEKLFF. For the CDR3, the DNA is TGTGCCAGCAGTCTCAAGGGCGGGGACGAAAAACTGTTTTTT.

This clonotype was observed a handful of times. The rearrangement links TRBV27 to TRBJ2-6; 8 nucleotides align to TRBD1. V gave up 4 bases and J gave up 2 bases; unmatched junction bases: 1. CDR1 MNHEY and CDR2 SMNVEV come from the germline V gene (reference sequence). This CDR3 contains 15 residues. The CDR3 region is CASSSTGAGANVLTF. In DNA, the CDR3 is TGTGCCAGCAGTTCGACAGGGGCTGGGGCCAACGTCCTGACTTTC.

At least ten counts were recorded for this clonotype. The CDR3 loop is CSVDSLLEGRGTDTQYF. CDR3 DNA: TGCAGCGTTGACAGTCTGCTAGAGGGGCGAGGCACAGATACGCAGTATTTT. The chain combines TRBV29-1 with TRBJ2-3; D tentatively reads TRBD1 or TRBD2 (5 bases each). Trimming pared 3 bases from V and 1 base from J, leaving 20 bases between. The CDR3 runs to 17 residues. Germline V gene data show CDR1 as SQVTM and CDR2 as ANQGSEA.

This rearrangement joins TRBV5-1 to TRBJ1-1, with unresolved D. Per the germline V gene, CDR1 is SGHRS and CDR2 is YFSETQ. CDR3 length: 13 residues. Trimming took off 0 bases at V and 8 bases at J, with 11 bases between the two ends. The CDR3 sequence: CASSLADGVEAFF. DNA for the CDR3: TGCGCCAGCAGCTTGGCCGATGGAGTCGAAGCTTTCTTT.

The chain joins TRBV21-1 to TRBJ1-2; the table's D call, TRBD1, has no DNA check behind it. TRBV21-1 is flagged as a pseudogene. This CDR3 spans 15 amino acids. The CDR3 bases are TGTGCCAGCAGCAAAGAGATTGTCCCATGCCATGGCTACACCTTC. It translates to CASSKEIVPCHGYTF.

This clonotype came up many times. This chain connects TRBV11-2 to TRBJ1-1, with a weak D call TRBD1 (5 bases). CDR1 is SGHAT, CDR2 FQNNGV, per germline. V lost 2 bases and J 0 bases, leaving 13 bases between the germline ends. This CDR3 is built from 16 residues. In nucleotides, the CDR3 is TGTGCCAGCAGCTTAATTCCGACAGAGATGAACACTGAAGCTTTCTTT. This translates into CASSLIPTEMNTEAFF.

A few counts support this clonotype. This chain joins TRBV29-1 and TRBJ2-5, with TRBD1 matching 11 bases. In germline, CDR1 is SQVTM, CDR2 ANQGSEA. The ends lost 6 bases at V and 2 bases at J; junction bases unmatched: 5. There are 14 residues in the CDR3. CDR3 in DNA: TGCAGCGTGGTAGGGACAGGGGGACAAGAGACCCAGTACTTC. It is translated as CSVVGTGGQETQYF.

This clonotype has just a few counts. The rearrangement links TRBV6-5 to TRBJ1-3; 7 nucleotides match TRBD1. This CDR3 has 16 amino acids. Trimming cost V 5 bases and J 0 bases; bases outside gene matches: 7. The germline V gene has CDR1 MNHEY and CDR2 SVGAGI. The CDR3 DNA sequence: TGTGCCAGCAGTCGGCCGGGACAGCTCTCTGGAAACACCATATATTTT. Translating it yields CASSRPGQLSGNTIYF.

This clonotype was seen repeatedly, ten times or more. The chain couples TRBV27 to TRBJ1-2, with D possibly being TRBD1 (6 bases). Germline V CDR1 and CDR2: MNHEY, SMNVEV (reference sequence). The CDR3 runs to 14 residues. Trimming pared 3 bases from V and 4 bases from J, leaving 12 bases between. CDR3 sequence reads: CASSLDGGRYGYTF. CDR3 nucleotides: TGTGCCAGCAGTTTGGACGGGGGGCGCTATGGCTACACCTTC.

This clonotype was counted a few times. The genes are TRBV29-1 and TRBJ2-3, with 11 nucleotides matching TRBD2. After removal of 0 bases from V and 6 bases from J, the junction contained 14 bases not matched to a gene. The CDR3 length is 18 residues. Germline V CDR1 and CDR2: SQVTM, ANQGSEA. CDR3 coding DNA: TGCAGCGTTGAAGAGAGGGTGACTAGCGGGGATGGTTTGGATACGCAGTATTTT. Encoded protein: CSVEERVTSGDGLDTQYF.